These 27 T cell receptor beta chains came from one sample sequenced in a study of blood T cell repertoires in COVID-19. Method: immunoSEQ multiplex PCR; TCRdb's copy keeps in-frame clones and lacks some. Of just over 650,000 clones listed, around 89% are singletons. The sample comprised peripheral blood. These receptors were collected from a woman aged 18-29 years with acute or convalescent COVID-19.

The chain uses TRBV7-9 and TRBJ1-4; D might be TRBD1 (5 bases). This CDR3 has 19 amino acids. The germline V and J ends were trimmed by 2 bases and 5 bases, with 24 bases remaining between them. Germline CDR1 reads SEHNR; CDR2 reads FQNEAQ (reference sequence). The CDR3 nucleotides read TGTGCCAGCAGCTTAAAAGTGGCCGACCCCTGGGGCATGAATGAAAAACTGTTTTTT. As protein: CASSLKVADPWGMNEKLFF.

This rearrangement joins TRBV7-9 to TRBJ1-2; D is unresolved. V lost 1 base and J lost 8, with 26 bases in between. CDR1 is SEHNR, CDR2 FQNEAQ, per germline (reference sequence). The CDR3 loop spans 18 amino acids. CDR3: CASSLEVAADPTSRGYTF. For the CDR3, the DNA is TGTGCCAGCAGCTTAGAGGTTGCAGCGGACCCGACCTCGAGGGGCTACACCTTC.

For the CDR3, the DNA is TGTGCCAGCAGCCATCAGGGGGCGTGGAACACTGAAGCTTTCTTT. Translated: CASSHQGAWNTEAFF. The V and J genes are TRBV9 and TRBJ1-1, with TRBD1 matching over 8 bases. Germline V gives CDR1 SGDLS, CDR2 YYNGEE. The CDR3 extends over 15 amino acids. The junction had 6 bases not matched to a gene; V was cut back by 4 bases and J by 1 base.

The V and J genes are TRBV20-1 and TRBJ1-6, with 8 positions matching TRBD1. With 3 bases clipped from V and 7 bases from J, the junction kept 2 bases outside the gene matches. The CDR3 is 13 residues long. From germline, CDR1 is DFQATT and CDR2 SNEGSKA (reference sequence). CDR3 residues: CSASQGANSPLHF. CDR3 DNA sequence: TGCAGTGCTAGTCAGGGGGCCAATTCACCCCTCCACTTT.

This clone is a singleton in its sample. This chain connects TRBV9 to TRBJ1-3, with D maybe TRBD1 (6 bases). The CDR3 extends over 15 amino acids. V gave up 4 bases and J gave up 0 bases, with 11 bases separating them. CDR1 is SGDLS, CDR2 YYNGEE, per germline. CDR3 sequence: CASSFRQDSGNTIYF. The CDR3 DNA is TGTGCCAGCAGCTTCCGACAGGACTCTGGAAACACCATATATTTT.

This clone has a single count. The CDR3 nucleotides read TGTGCAAGTCGCATACGGCGGGTCAGGCGGGGGGGCCGGGATACGCAGTATTTT. Translation: CASRIRRVRRGGRDTQYF. The chain has TRBV12-2 and TRBJ2-3; TRBD2 reflects the table's D call only, with no check against the DNA. TRBV12-2 is a documented pseudogene. The CDR3 has 18 amino acids.

The table lists this clone with a count of one. The chain is built from TRBV7-8 and TRBJ2-7; 9 nucleotides match TRBD2. The CDR3 covers 15 residues. V lost 2 bases, J lost 4 bases, and 6 bases stayed unmatched. The germline V gene has CDR1 SGHVS and CDR2 FQNEAQ. The CDR3 sequence is CASSLRVSGGYEQYF. DNA of the CDR3: TGTGCCAGCAGCTTACGGGTTAGCGGGGGATACGAGCAGTACTTC.

This clone was detected once. The J gene is TRBJ1-3, the V gene TRBV10-3, with D unresolved. The V end was cut by 7 bases, the J end by 0 bases, with 13 bases between. This CDR3 spans 15 amino acids. Looked up from germline, CDR1 is ENHRY and CDR2 is SYGVKD. The CDR3, as DNA: TGTGCCATCACCGGGGAAACAATCTCTGGAAACACCATATATTTT. Translated, it gives CAITGETISGNTIYF.

The V and J genes are TRBV9 and TRBJ1-1, with a possible D match to TRBD1 (6 bases). The CDR3 runs to 13 residues. Trimming removed 4 bases at V and 1 base at J, with 8 bases between. CDR1 and CDR2 from the germline V gene are SGDLS and YYNGEE. The chain's CDR3 is CASSSDRNTEAFF. The DNA for the CDR3 is TGTGCCAGCAGCTCGGACAGGAACACTGAAGCTTTCTTT.

V is TRBV5-1 and J is TRBJ2-3; 9 bases are a match to TRBD2. V dropped 4 bases and J dropped 5; count of bases not matched to a gene: 5. The CDR3 loop spans 14 amino acids. Germline V gene sequence: CDR1 SGHRS, CDR2 YFSETQ. CDR3 sequence: CASSRGGERDTQYF. The CDR3 nucleotides read TGCGCCAGCAGCCGCGGGGGGGAGAGAGATACGCAGTATTTT.

This clone occurred once. Other DNA sequences in the sample encode the same CDR3. The chain combines TRBV29-1 with TRBJ2-7; 8 nucleotides match TRBD2. Looked up from germline, CDR1 is SQVTM and CDR2 is ANQGSEA. CDR3 length: 15 residues. J was trimmed by 2 bases and V by 6 bases; bases with no gene match: 12. The CDR3 bases are TGCAGCGTAGGTCCGGGGGGGGGCAGGCCCTACGAGCAGTACTTC. It encodes CSVGPGGGRPYEQYF.

This chain uses TRBV2 with TRBJ1-1; 7 bases fit TRBD1. CDR1 and CDR2 from the germline V gene are SNHLY and FYNNEI. This CDR3 comprises 15 residues. With 4 bases clipped from V and 0 bases from J, the junction kept 5 bases outside the gene matches. The CDR3 DNA reads TGTGCCAGCAGTGCCAGGGACAGCTTGAACACTGAAGCTTTCTTT. Translation gives CASSARDSLNTEAFF.

The rearrangement uses TRBV6-6 and TRBJ1-2; D is possibly TRBD1 (6 bases). Trimming pared 2 bases from V and 6 bases from J, leaving 19 bases between. The length of the CDR3 is 16 residues. CDR1 is MNHNY, CDR2 SVGAGI, per germline (reference sequence). CDR3 amino acids: CASSYVRGQQVDGYTF. CDR3 coding DNA: TGTGCCAGCAGTTACGTCCGCGGACAGCAAGTAGATGGCTACACCTTC.

The chain is built from TRBV7-9 and TRBJ1-2, with D tentatively TRBD1 (6 bases). The germline V and J ends were trimmed by 3 bases and 2 bases, with 13 bases remaining between them. Per the germline V gene, CDR1 is SEHNR and CDR2 is FQNEAQ (reference sequence). CDR3 length equals 15 residues. The CDR3 protein is CASSFVDRSNYGYTF. CDR3 nucleotides: TGTGCCAGCAGCTTTGTCGACAGGTCCAACTATGGCTACACCTTC.

The chain couples TRBV6-2 or TRBV6-3 to TRBJ1-1, with 7 bases that match TRBD1. V gave up 5 bases and J gave up 5 bases; unmatched junction bases: 11. Germline CDR1 MNHEY, CDR2 SVGEGT. This CDR3 contains 15 residues. The CDR3 DNA follows: TGTGCCAGCAGTCGGGGTAGGACAGGTGATACTGAAGCTTTCTTT. It is translated as CASSRGRTGDTEAFF.

The rearrangement joins TRBV11-2 to TRBJ1-4; the match to TRBD1 covers 9 bases. CDR1 SGHAT and CDR2 FQNNGV come from the germline V gene. Trimming removed 6 bases from V and 7 bases from J; junction bases left unmatched: 6. The CDR3 runs to 14 residues. CDR3 in DNA: TGTGCCAGCAGTTTAACAGGGGGCAGTGAAAAACTGTTTTTT. It translates to CASSLTGGSEKLFF.

This clone was found a few times. The rearrangement links TRBV30 to TRBJ1-6, with a possible D match to TRBD1 (5 bases). Germline V lookup: CDR1 GTSNPN, CDR2 SVGIG (reference sequence). With 3 bases removed from V and 0 bases from J, the gap between germline ends came to 21 bases. This CDR3 contains 19 residues. CDR3 bases: TGTGCCTGGAGGACTCAGGCTCCGCGGGGCAGCTCCTATAATTCACCCCTCCACTTT. It yields the protein CAWRTQAPRGSSYNSPLHF.

With respect to this clone: The junction differs from germline at one of its ends, possibly a read error. The J gene is TRBJ1-2, the V gene TRBV5-8; D unclear. This CDR3 comprises 9 residues. From germline, CDR1 is SGHTS and CDR2 YDEGEE. CDR3 amino acids: CASSYSDNF. CDR3 DNA sequence: TGTGCCAGCAGCTATAGTGACAACTTC.

DNA for the CDR3: TGTGCCAGCAGCCCTGGGGGGTTAAATGAAAAACTGTTTTTT. Translated, it gives CASSPGGLNEKLFF. The V gene is TRBV6-6, the J gene TRBJ1-4; TRBD1 might be the D (5 bases). This CDR3 is 14 amino acids long. Trimming shortened V by 6 bases and J by 5 bases, and 13 bases separated the two germline ends. Germline CDR1 is MNHNY and CDR2 is SVGAGI (reference sequence).

The chain links TRBV13 to TRBJ2-5; D call uncertain. This CDR3 has 15 amino acids. CDR1 and CDR2 from the germline V gene are PRHDT and FYEKMQ (reference sequence). V lost 0 bases and J 2 bases, leaving 10 bases between the germline ends. In nucleotides, the CDR3 is TGTGCCAGCAGCTTAGGCAGGTACCTACAAGAGACCCAGTACTTC. Its translation: CASSLGRYLQETQYF.

The chain links TRBV5-4 to TRBJ1-2; 7 nucleotides line up with TRBD1. The germline V gene has CDR1 SGHNT and CDR2 YYREEE (reference sequence). Unmatched junction bases numbered 10, after V lost 4 bases and J lost 7 bases. The length of the CDR3 is 14 residues. CDR3 protein: CASSPQQGIGGYTF. As DNA, the CDR3 is TGTGCCAGCAGCCCCCAACAGGGGATCGGTGGCTACACCTTC.

The chain employs TRBV10-2 and TRBJ1-1; D possibly corresponds to TRBD1 (5 bases). The germline CDR1 and CDR2 sequences are WSHSY and SAAADI. Trimming shortened V by 3 bases and J by 7 bases, and 15 bases separated the two germline ends. The CDR3 runs to 14 residues. CDR3 protein: CASSDPGGMDEAFF. The DNA for the CDR3 is TGCGCCAGCAGTGACCCCGGGGGGATGGATGAAGCTTTCTTT.

This clone was seen once. The CDR3 nucleotides are TGTGCCAGCAGCTCCCCAAGGGGACAAACGGAGACCCAGTACTTC. This encodes CASSSPRGQTETQYF. The genes are TRBV5-5 and TRBJ2-5; a possible D gene is TRBD1 (6 bases). This CDR3 has 15 amino acids. Trimming pared 3 bases from V and 5 bases from J, leaving 17 bases between. Germline V gene lookup returns CDR1 SGHKS and CDR2 YYEKEE (reference sequence).

V is TRBV9 and J is TRBJ1-1; 7 bases are a match to TRBD1. The germline V gene has CDR1 SGDLS and CDR2 YYNGEE. CDR3 length: 15 residues. The trim removed 4 bases at V and 4 bases at J, leaving 10 bases unmatched. The CDR3 is CASSPQGGRGTEAFF. The CDR3 DNA sequence: TGTGCCAGCAGCCCCCAGGGGGGCAGGGGCACTGAAGCTTTCTTT.

V is TRBV6-5 and J is TRBJ1-1; D may be TRBD1 (5 bases). Germline V gene data show CDR1 as MNHEY and CDR2 as SVGAGI. The V and J ends lost 6 bases and 4 bases respectively, with 18 bases between them. The CDR3 has 15 residues. Here the CDR3 reads CASSYTAGGGTEAFF. DNA for the CDR3: TGTGCCAGCAGCTATACAGCCGGGGGAGGCACTGAAGCTTTCTTT.

This clone is a singleton in its sample. The chain employs TRBV7-2 and TRBJ2-3; D not resolved. V lost 0 bases, J lost 6 bases, and 13 bases lay in between. The CDR3 is made up of 15 amino acids. CDR1 and CDR2 (germline): SGHTA, FQGNSA. The CDR3 coding sequence is TGTGCCAGCAGCTTAGCTCGGGTAAACCGGGATACGCAGTATTTT. This sequence encodes CASSLARVNRDTQYF.

This chain joins TRBV7-2 and TRBJ1-5; possible D gene TRBD1, 6 bases. V lost 5 bases and J lost 6, with 11 bases in between. In germline, CDR1 is SGHTA, CDR2 FQGNSA. CDR3 length equals 13 residues. This chain's CDR3 is CASSLDRSQPQHF. The CDR3 DNA reads as TGTGCCAGCAGCCTAGACAGGTCTCAGCCCCAGCATTTT.